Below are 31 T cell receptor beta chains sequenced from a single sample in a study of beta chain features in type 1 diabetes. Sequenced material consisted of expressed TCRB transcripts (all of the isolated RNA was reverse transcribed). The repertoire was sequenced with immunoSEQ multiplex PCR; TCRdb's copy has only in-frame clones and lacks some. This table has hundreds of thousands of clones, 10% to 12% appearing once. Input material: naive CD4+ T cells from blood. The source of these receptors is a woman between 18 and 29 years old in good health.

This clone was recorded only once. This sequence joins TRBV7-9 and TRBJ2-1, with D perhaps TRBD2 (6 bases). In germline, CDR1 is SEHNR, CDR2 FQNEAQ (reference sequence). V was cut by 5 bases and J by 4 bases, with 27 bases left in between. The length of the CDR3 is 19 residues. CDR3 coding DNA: TGTGCCAGCAGCCCAATTCGGACCCCCGGGACGGGAGTTTACAATGAGCAGTTCTTC. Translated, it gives CASSPIRTPGTGVYNEQFF.

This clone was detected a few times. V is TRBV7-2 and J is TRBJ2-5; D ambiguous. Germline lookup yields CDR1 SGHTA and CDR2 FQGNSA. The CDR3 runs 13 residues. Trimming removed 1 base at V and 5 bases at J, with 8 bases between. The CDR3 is CASSLVGRETQYF. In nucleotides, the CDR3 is TGTGCCAGCAGCTTAGTAGGGCGGGAGACCCAGTACTTC. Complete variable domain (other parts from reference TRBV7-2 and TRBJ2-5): GAGVSQSPSNKVTEKGKDVELRCDPISGHTALYWYRQSLGQGLEFLIYFQGNSAPDKSGLPSDRFSAERTGGSVSTLTIQRTQQEDSAVYLCASSLVGRETQYFGPGTRLLVL.

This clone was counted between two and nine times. In DNA form, the CDR3 reads TGTGCCAGCAGCGTAAGCGGACACCGGAACACTGAAGCTTTCTTT. Amino acids: CASSVSGHRNTEAFF. This chain connects TRBV9 to TRBJ1-1, with D possibly being TRBD1 (5 bases). Germline V gives CDR1 SGDLS, CDR2 YYNGEE. Deletions cut 1 base from V and 1 base from J, with 11 bases between. This CDR3 is 15 amino acids long.

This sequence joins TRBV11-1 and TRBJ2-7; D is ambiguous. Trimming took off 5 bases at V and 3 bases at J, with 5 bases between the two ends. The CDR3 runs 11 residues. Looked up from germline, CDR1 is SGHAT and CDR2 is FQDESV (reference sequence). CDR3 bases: TGTGCCAGCAGCCGGAACTACGAGCAGTACTTC. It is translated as CASSRNYEQYF.

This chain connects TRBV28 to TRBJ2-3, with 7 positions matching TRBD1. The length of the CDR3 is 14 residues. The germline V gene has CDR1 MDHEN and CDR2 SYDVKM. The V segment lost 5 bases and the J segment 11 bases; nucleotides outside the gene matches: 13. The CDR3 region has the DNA TGTGCCAGCAGTCGAGGGGGCAGCCTTAGTGGGCAGTATTTT. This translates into CASSRGGSLSGQYF.

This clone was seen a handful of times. CDR3: CASSQDRYEQFF. Here the CDR3 DNA reads TGTGCCAGCAGCCAAGACAGGTATGAGCAGTTCTTC. The rearrangement uses TRBV4-2 and TRBJ2-1; D remains ambiguous. Germline V gene data show CDR1 as LGHNA and CDR2 as YNFKEQ. V shed 0 bases and J shed 8 bases, with 5 bases lying between them. CDR3 length equals 12 residues.

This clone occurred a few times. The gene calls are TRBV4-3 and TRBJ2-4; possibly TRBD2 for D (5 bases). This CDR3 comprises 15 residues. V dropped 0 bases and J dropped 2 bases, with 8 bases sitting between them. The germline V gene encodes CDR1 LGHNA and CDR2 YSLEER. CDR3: CASSQEGGTKNIQYF. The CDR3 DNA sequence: TGCGCCAGCAGCCAAGAAGGAGGTACCAAAAACATTCAGTACTTC.

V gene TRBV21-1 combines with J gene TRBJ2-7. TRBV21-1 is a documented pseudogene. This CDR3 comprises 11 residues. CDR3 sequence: CASSPPYEQYV. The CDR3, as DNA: TGTGCCAGCAGCCCCCCCTACGAGCAGTACGTC.

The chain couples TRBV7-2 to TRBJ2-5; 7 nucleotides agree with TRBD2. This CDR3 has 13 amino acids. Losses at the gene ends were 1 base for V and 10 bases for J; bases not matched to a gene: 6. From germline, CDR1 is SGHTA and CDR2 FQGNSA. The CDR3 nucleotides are TGTGCCAGCAGCTTAGTCCGGGAGGAGGTCCAGTACTTC. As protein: CASSLVREEVQYF.

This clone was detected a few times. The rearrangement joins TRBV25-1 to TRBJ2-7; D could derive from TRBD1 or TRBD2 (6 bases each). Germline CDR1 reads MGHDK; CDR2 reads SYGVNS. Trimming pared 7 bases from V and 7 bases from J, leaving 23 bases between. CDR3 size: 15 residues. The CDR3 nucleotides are TGTGCCAGCACAGGATTCCCTACCCAGGGGAGGGAGCAGTACTTC. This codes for CASTGFPTQGREQYF.

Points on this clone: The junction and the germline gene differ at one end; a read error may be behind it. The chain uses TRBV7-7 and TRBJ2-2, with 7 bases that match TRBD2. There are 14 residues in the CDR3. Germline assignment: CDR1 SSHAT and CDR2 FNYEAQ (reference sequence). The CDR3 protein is CASSLGGVTGELFF. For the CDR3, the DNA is TGTGCTAGCAGCTTGGGAGGGGTCACCGGGGAGCTGTTTTTT.

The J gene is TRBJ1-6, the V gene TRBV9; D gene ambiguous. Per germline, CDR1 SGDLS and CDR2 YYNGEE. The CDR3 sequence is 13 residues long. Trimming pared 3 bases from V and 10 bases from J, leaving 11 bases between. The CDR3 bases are TGTGCCAGCAGCGCTTCCCAAAGGTCACCCCTCCACTTT. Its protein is CASSASQRSPLHF.

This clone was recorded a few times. The CDR3 nucleotides read TGTGCCAGCAGTGCCCCCCGGGCGGCCCCCTCTGGGGCCAACGTCCTGACTTTC. Protein sequence: CASSAPRAAPSGANVLTF. This chain joins TRBV28 and TRBJ2-6; D unresolved. The CDR3 has 18 residues. Germline V lookup: CDR1 MDHEN, CDR2 SYDVKM. V was pared by 5 bases and J by 0 bases, with 17 bases between.

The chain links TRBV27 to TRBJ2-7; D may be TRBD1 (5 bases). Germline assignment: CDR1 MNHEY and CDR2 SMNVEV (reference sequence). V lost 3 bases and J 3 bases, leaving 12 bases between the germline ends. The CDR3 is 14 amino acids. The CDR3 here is CASSLSQDRYEQYF. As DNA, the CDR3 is TGTGCCAGCAGTTTGTCACAGGACCGCTACGAGCAGTACTTC.

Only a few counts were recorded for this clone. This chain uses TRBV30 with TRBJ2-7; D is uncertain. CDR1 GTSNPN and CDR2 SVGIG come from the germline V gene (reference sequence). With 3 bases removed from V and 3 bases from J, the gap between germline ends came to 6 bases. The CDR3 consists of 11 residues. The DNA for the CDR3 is TGTGCCTGGAGCAAAGACTACGAGCAGTACTTC. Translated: CAWSKDYEQYF.

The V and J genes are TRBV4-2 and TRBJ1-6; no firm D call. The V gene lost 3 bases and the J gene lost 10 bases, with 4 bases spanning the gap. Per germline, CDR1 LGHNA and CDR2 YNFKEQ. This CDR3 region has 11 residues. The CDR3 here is CASSQSSPLHF. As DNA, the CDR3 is TGTGCCAGCAGCCAGTCGTCACCCCTCCACTTT.

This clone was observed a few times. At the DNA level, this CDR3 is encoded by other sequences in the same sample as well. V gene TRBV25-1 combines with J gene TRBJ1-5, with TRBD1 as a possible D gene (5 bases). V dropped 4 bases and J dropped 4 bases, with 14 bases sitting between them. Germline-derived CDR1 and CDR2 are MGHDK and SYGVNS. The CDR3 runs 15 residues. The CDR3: CASSGSGAGNQPQHF. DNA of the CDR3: TGTGCCAGCAGTGGGTCCGGGGCGGGAAATCAGCCCCAGCATTTT.

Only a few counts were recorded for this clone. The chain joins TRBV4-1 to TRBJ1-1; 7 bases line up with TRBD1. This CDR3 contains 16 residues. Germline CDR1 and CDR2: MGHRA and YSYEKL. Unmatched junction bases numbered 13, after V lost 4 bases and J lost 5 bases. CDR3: CASSPVPDTGVTEAFF. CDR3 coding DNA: TGCGCCAGCAGCCCCGTCCCCGATACAGGGGTGACTGAAGCTTTCTTT.

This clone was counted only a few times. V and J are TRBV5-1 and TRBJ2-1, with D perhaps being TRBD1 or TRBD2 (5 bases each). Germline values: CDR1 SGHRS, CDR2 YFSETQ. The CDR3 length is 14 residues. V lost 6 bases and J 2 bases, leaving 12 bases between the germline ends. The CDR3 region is CASTGTRPYNEQFF. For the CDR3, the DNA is TGCGCCAGCACTGGGACGAGGCCCTACAATGAGCAGTTCTTC.

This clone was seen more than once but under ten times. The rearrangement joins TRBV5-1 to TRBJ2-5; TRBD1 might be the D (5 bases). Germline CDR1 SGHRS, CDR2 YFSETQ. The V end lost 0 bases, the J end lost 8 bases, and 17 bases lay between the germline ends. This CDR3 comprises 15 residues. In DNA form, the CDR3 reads TGCGCCAGCAGCTTGGGGGGCGTCTCCGCAGTAACCCAGTACTTC. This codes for CASSLGGVSAVTQYF.

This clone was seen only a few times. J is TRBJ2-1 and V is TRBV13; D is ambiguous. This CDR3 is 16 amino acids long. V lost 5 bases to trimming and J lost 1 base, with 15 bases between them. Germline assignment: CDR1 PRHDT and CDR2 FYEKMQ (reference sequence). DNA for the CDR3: TGTGCCAGCAGCCTGGCTATTGCGAGTTCCTACAATGAGCAGTTCTTC. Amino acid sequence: CASSLAIASSYNEQFF.

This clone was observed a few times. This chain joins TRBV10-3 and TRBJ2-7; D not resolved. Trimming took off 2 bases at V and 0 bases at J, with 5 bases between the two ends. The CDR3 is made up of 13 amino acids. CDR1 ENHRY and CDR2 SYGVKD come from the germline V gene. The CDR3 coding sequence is TGTGCCATCAGTGAGGGCAGCTCCTACGAGCAGTACTTC. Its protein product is CAISEGSSYEQYF.

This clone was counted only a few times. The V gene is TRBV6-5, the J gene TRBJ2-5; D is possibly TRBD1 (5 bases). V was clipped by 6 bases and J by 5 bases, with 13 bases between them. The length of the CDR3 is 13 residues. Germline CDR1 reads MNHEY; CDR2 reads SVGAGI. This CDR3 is CASRDQGRETQYF. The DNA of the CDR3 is TGTGCCAGCAGGGACCAGGGTAGGGAGACCCAGTACTTC.

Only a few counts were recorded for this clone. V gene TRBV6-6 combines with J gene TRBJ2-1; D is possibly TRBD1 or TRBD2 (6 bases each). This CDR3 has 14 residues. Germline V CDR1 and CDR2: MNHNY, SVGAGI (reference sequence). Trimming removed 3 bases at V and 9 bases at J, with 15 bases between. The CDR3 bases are TGTGCCAGCAGTTATATCCGGGGGCGCGGTGAGCAGTTCTTC. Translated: CASSYIRGRGEQFF.

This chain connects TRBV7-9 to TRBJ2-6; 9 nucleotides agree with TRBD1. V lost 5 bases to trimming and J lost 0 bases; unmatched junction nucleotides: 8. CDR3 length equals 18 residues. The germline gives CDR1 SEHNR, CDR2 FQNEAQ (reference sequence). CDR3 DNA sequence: TGTGCCAGCAGCCCGGGGACAGGGATGAGCTCTGGGGCCAACGTCCTGACTTTC. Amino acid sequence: CASSPGTGMSSGANVLTF.

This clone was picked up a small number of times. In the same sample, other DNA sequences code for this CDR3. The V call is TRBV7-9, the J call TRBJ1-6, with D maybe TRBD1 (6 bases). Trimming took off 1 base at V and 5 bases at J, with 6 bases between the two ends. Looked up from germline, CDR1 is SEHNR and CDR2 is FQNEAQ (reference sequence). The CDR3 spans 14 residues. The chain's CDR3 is CASSLGTDNSPLHF. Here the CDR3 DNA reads TGTGCCAGCAGCTTAGGGACAGATAATTCACCCCTCCACTTT.

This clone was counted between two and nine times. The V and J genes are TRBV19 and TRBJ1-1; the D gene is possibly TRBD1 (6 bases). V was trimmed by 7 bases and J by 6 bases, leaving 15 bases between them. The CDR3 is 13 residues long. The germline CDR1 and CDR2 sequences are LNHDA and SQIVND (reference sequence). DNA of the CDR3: TGTGCCAGTACCCCGGGGGCCCTGGCTGAAGCTTTCTTT. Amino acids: CASTPGALAEAFF.

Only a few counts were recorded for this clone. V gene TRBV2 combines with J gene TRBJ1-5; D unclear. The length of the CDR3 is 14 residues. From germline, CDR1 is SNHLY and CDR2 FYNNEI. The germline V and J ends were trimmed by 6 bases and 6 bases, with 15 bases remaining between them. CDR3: CASSPTVNGQPQHF. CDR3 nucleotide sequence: TGTGCCAGCAGCCCGACTGTAAATGGTCAGCCCCAGCATTTT.

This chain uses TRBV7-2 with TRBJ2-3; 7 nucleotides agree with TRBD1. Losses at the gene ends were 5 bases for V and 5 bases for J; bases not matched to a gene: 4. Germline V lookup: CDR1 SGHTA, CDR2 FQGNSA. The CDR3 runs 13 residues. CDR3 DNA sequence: TGTGCCAGCAGCGACAGGGCCGGAGATACGCAGTATTTT. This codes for CASSDRAGDTQYF. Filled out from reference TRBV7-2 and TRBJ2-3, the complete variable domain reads GAGVSQSPSNKVTEKGKDVELRCDPISGHTALYWYRQSLGQGLEFLIYFQGNSAPDKSGLPSDRFSAERTGGSVSTLTIQRTQQEDSAVYLCASSDRAGDTQYFGPGTRLTVL.

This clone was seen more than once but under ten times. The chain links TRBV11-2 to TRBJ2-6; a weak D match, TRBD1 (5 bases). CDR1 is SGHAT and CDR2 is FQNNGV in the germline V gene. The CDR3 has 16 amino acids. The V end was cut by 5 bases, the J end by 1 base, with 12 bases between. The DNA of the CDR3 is TGTGCCAGCAGCGGACCCAAGGGGTCTGGGGCCAACGTCCTGACTTTC. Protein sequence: CASSGPKGSGANVLTF. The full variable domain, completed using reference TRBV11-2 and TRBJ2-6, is EAGVAQSPRYKIIEKRQSVAFWCNPISGHATLYWYQQILGQGPKLLIQFQNNGVVDDSQLPKDRFSAERLKGVDSTLKIQPAKLEDSAVYLCASSGPKGSGANVLTFGAGSRLTVL.

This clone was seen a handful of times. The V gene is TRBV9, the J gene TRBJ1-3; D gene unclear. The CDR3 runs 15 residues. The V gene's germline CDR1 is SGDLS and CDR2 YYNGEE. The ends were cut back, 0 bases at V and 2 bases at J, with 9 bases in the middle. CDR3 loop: CASSVAGIPGNTIYF. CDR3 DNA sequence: TGTGCCAGCAGCGTAGCGGGGATTCCTGGAAACACCATATATTTT.